The 18 T cell receptor beta chains below all came from one sample that was sequenced in a study of cytomegalovirus exposure and HLA in healthy donors. The PCR ran on 60 Vbeta and 13 Jbeta primers. Profiling relied on immunoSEQ multiplex PCR, and the TCRdb table lists in-frame clones only, not all of them. The profile shows about 200,000 clones, more than 60% of them singletons. Input material: PBMCs. All receptors come from a man in his forties in good health and CMV-seronegative.

This chain links TRBV7-2 with TRBJ2-7; TRBD1 matches 10 bases. V lost 3 bases to trimming and J lost 12 bases; unmatched junction nucleotides: 8. CDR3 length equals 13 residues. The germline CDR1 and CDR2 sequences are SGHTA and FQGNSA. DNA for the CDR3: TGTGCCAGCAGCTTGGGACAGGGGATAGGTCTGTACTTC. Its translation: CASSLGQGIGLYF.

This rearrangement joins TRBV4-1 to TRBJ1-5, with TRBD1 identical over 9 bases. The CDR3 covers 15 residues. Trimming removed 6 bases from V and 1 base from J; junction bases left unmatched: 4. From germline, CDR1 is MGHRA and CDR2 YSYEKL. CDR3 DNA: TGCGCCAGCAGTTCCGACAGGGGGAGCAATCAGCCCCAGCATTTT. Translating it yields CASSSDRGSNQPQHF.

The rearrangement links TRBV18 to TRBJ1-3, with TRBD1 matching 7 bases. The CDR3 loop spans 16 amino acids. V shed 3 bases and J 0 bases; nucleotides not matched to a gene: 5. Germline V lookup: CDR1 KGHSH, CDR2 LQKENI. The CDR3 here is CASSPRTGNSGNTIYF. The CDR3, as DNA: TGTGCCAGCTCACCTCGGACAGGCAACTCTGGAAACACCATATATTTT.

The chain joins TRBV29-1 to TRBJ1-2; TRBD1 might be the D (5 bases). Germline V lookup: CDR1 SQVTM, CDR2 ANQGSEA. The ends were cut back, 6 bases at V and 4 bases at J, with 12 bases in the middle. The CDR3 spans 12 residues. The CDR3 region has the DNA TGCAGCGTGCCAGGCGGGGGCTATGGCTACACCTTC. Its translation: CSVPGGGYGYTF.

The chain carries TRBV4-1 and TRBJ1-6; 10 nucleotides align to TRBD1. CDR3 size: 15 residues. Germline CDR1 and CDR2: MGHRA and YSYEKL. The V and J ends lost 1 base and 10 bases, in that order; junction bases with no gene match: 4. CDR3 residues: CASSQGQGAGSPLHF. CDR3 sequence (DNA): TGCGCCAGCAGCCAAGGACAGGGGGCAGGATCACCCCTCCACTTT.

This chain joins TRBV28 and TRBJ1-5, with TRBD1 as a possible D gene (5 bases). Trimming left V 1 base short and J 7 bases short, with 11 bases between. CDR3 length: 14 amino acids. The V gene's germline CDR1 is MDHEN and CDR2 SYDVKM. For the CDR3, the DNA is TGTGCCAGCAGTTTATTGGTCAGGGAACAGCCCCAGCATTTT. Amino acids: CASSLLVREQPQHF.

The CDR3: CASSQDGETSGYNEQFF. The CDR3 region has the DNA TGCGCCAGCAGCCAAGATGGGGAGACTAGCGGCTACAATGAGCAGTTCTTC. The V gene is TRBV4-1, the J gene TRBJ2-1, with TRBD2 matching 9 bases. V gave up 0 bases and J gave up 3 bases; unmatched junction bases: 6. From germline, CDR1 is MGHRA and CDR2 YSYEKL. The CDR3 runs to 17 residues.

This clone has only a few counts. The CDR3 sequence: CASSGGGTGGNEQFF. The CDR3 DNA is TGTGCCAGCAGTGGGGGGGGGACAGGGGGCAATGAGCAGTTCTTC. This rearrangement joins TRBV6-5 to TRBJ2-1; TRBD1 matches 11 bases. V was clipped by 5 bases and J by 6 bases; unmatched bases: 6. The CDR3 totals 15 residues. Germline V gives CDR1 MNHEY, CDR2 SVGAGI.

V and J are TRBV5-1 and TRBJ2-5; 9 bases fit TRBD2. The CDR3 consists of 14 residues. V was clipped by 6 bases and J by 4 bases; unmatched bases: 7. CDR1 is SGHRS, CDR2 YFSETQ, per germline. CDR3 in DNA: TGCGCCAGCAATGGCGGGGGGGCCTTAGAGACCCAGTACTTC. Translated, it gives CASNGGGALETQYF.

This clone showed up just a few times. The chain employs TRBV5-6 and TRBJ2-1; D is perhaps TRBD2 (5 bases). CDR3 length: 15 amino acids. Per germline, CDR1 SGHDT and CDR2 YYEEEE. V was cut by 4 bases and J by 0 bases, with 11 bases left in between. The CDR3 here is CASSPEVASYNEQFF. CDR3 nucleotide sequence: TGTGCCAGCAGCCCGGAGGTAGCCTCCTACAATGAGCAGTTCTTC.

The chain joins TRBV7-9 to TRBJ2-1; D may be TRBD1 (6 bases). Germline CDR1 and CDR2: SEHNR and FQNEAQ (reference sequence). Trimming stripped 4 bases from V and 15 bases from J, with 19 bases between. The CDR3 consists of 13 residues. CDR3 DNA sequence: TGTGCCAGCAGCTCCGACCCCGGGACAAGACGGTTCTTC. Residues: CASSSDPGTRRFF.

This clone was seen just once. The CDR3 nucleotides are TGCGCCAGCAGCCTGGAACCGGGACTCAGCACAGATACGCAGTATTTT. Translating gives CASSLEPGLSTDTQYF. V is TRBV5-1 and J is TRBJ2-3, with D maybe TRBD2 (6 bases). Germline CDR1 is SGHRS and CDR2 is YFSETQ. With 4 bases removed from V and 0 bases from J, the gap between germline ends came to 15 bases. The CDR3 extends over 16 amino acids.

V is TRBV5-8 and J is TRBJ2-1, with 8 bases matching TRBD1. Germline V CDR1 and CDR2: SGHTS, YDEGEE. The CDR3 contains 15 residues. V was clipped by 3 bases and J by 0 bases; unmatched bases: 2. The CDR3 spells CASSYGQGSYNEQFF. As DNA, the CDR3 is TGTGCCAGCAGCTACGGACAGGGCTCCTACAATGAGCAGTTCTTC.

The DNA of the CDR3 is TGCGCCAGCAGCCAAGATCGGCTAGCGGGGGGGCAAAACGAGCAGTACTTC. Protein: CASSQDRLAGGQNEQYF. The V gene is TRBV4-1, the J gene TRBJ2-7; 12 bases fit TRBD2. The J segment lost 5 bases and the V segment lost 0 bases, leaving 8 bases of the junction unmatched. Per germline, CDR1 MGHRA and CDR2 YSYEKL. This CDR3 is built from 17 residues.

For the CDR3, the DNA is TGCAGCGCCCTACAGGGATACGAGCAGTACTTC. Translating it yields CSALQGYEQYF. The chain employs TRBV29-1 and TRBJ2-7, with a possible D match to TRBD1 (6 bases). The CDR3 spans 11 residues. Germline V gene sequence: CDR1 SQVTM, CDR2 ANQGSEA. V lost 7 bases, J lost 4 bases, and 11 bases lay in between.

J is TRBJ2-3 and V is TRBV30; possibly TRBD2 for D (5 bases). Germline lookup yields CDR1 GTSNPN and CDR2 SVGIG (reference sequence). The V end lost 2 bases, the J end lost 2 bases, and 17 bases lay between the germline ends. The CDR3 is 16 amino acids. CDR3: CAWSLPPGKLTDTQYF. As DNA, the CDR3 is TGTGCCTGGAGTCTCCCTCCGGGGAAGCTCACAGATACGCAGTATTTT.

The chain is built from TRBV7-8 and TRBJ1-4, with TRBD1 matching 8 bases. Germline values: CDR1 SGHVS, CDR2 FQNEAQ. The CDR3 is 17 amino acids. V was clipped by 5 bases and J by 0 bases; unmatched bases: 8. The CDR3 DNA is TGTGCCAGCAGCCAACGGGCAGGGGGCGCAACTAATGAAAAACTGTTTTTT. Protein product: CASSQRAGGATNEKLFF.

The chain is built from TRBV20-1 and TRBJ2-1; D possibly corresponds to TRBD2 (5 bases). With 6 bases removed from V and 9 bases from J, the gap between germline ends came to 12 bases. The CDR3 totals 11 residues. CDR1 and CDR2 (germline): DFQATT, SNEGSKA (reference sequence). CDR3 sequence reads: CSAAGLGEQFF. The CDR3 DNA reads as TGCAGTGCCGCGGGTTTGGGTGAGCAGTTCTTC.